The 10 T cell receptor beta chains below come from one sample, sequenced in a study of early T cells in non-severe SARS-CoV-2 infection. One entry per CDR3 protein results from TCRdb running MiXCR on the 5' RACE reads. The sample includes nearly 110,000 distinct CDR3 sequences, roughly 11% of them seen just once. The sequenced sample was whole blood. The source of these receptors is an adult who was a healthcare worker with PCR-confirmed SARS-CoV-2 infection or an uninfected control (not recorded which).

This clonotype came up many times. The J gene is TRBJ1-2, the V gene TRBV5-5; the D is unclear. V was cut by 0 bases and J by 4 bases, with 10 bases left in between. Germline loops: CDR1 SGHKS, CDR2 YYEKEE (reference sequence). The CDR3 is made up of 14 amino acids. The CDR3 loop is CASSLGLNPYGYTF. The CDR3 coding sequence is TGTGCCAGCAGCTTGGGGCTCAACCCCTATGGCTACACCTTC.

CDR3 in amino acids: CASARGTGMAYEQYF. The CDR3 bases are TGTGCCAGCGCCCGCGGGACAGGGATGGCCTACGAGCAGTACTTC. The V call is TRBV28, the J call TRBJ2-7, with 9 bases aligning to TRBD1. The CDR3 runs 15 residues. Trimming at V came to 8 bases and at J to 2 bases, leaving 10 bases not matched to a gene. CDR1 is MDHEN, CDR2 SYDVKM, per germline. The complete variable domain, with remaining parts taken from reference TRBV28 and TRBJ2-7, reads DVKVTQSSRYLVKRTGEKVFLECVQDMDHENMFWYRQDPGLGLRLIYFSYDVKMKEKGDIPEGYSVSREKKERFSLILESASTNQTSMYLCASARGTGMAYEQYFGPGTRLTVT.

This clonotype was recorded many times. The chain recombines TRBV7-8 with TRBJ2-5; no clear D. Germline loops: CDR1 SGHVS, CDR2 FQNEAQ. The CDR3 is made up of 13 amino acids. V dropped 0 bases and J dropped 5 bases, with 7 bases sitting between them. CDR3 protein: CASSLATPETQYF. As DNA, the CDR3 is TGTGCCAGCAGCTTAGCGACCCCCGAGACCCAGTACTTC.

This clonotype has a handful of counts. CDR3 residues: CASNLGGVGNTIYF. The CDR3 nucleotides read TGTGCCAGCAACCTAGGAGGGGTCGGAAACACCATATATTTT. The chain is built from TRBV9 and TRBJ1-3, with a weak D call TRBD1 (5 bases). V lost 6 bases, J lost 4 bases, and 14 bases lay in between. The germline gives CDR1 SGDLS, CDR2 YYNGEE. The CDR3 totals 14 residues.

This clonotype has more than one count but fewer than ten. The chain employs TRBV28 and TRBJ2-5; the D is unclear. This CDR3 is 16 amino acids long. V was shortened by 5 bases and J by 1 base, with 17 bases between the two germline ends. Germline V lookup: CDR1 MDHEN, CDR2 SYDVKM. The DNA for the CDR3 is TGTGCCAGCAGTATTGTGGGTCCTGGGCCCCAAGAGACCCAGTACTTC. Amino acid sequence: CASSIVGPGPQETQYF.

This chain uses TRBV7-9 with TRBJ2-5; 9 bases are shared with TRBD2. V shed 8 bases and J 4 bases; nucleotides not matched to a gene: 8. Germline V gene lookup returns CDR1 SEHNR and CDR2 FQNEAQ (reference sequence). The CDR3 extends over 14 amino acids. The CDR3 DNA reads TGTGCCAGCTCCGTAGCGGGAGAGGGAGAGACCCAGTACTTC. Protein product: CASSVAGEGETQYF. Drawing the rest from reference TRBV7-9 and TRBJ2-5, the complete variable domain is DTGVSQNPRHKITKRGQNVTFRCDPISEHNRLYWYRQTLGQGPEFLTYFQNEAQLEKSRLLSDRFSAERPKGSFSTLEIQRTEQGDSAMYLCASSVAGEGETQYFGPGTRLLVL.

This clonotype was seen many times. This chain connects TRBV4-1 to TRBJ2-7; 8 nucleotides agree with TRBD2. Germline V CDR1 and CDR2: MGHRA, YSYEKL. The CDR3 contains 16 residues. The trim removed 0 bases at V and 3 bases at J, leaving 7 bases unmatched. The CDR3 DNA follows: TGCGCCAGCAGCCAAGATCGGGGGGGCAGTAACTACGAGCAGTACTTC. The encoded protein is CASSQDRGGSNYEQYF.

With regard to this clonotype: At one end the junction does not follow the germline gene, possibly because of a read error. The chain links TRBV19 to TRBJ2-7; 9 bases fit TRBD1. CDR1 LNHDA and CDR2 SQIVND come from the germline V gene (reference sequence). This CDR3 is built from 14 residues. CDR3 sequence (DNA): TGTGCCAGTAGTCTCGGGACAGGGACCTACGGGCAGTACTTC. Protein sequence: CASSLGTGTYGQYF.

Ten or more counts support this clonotype. The rearrangement joins TRBV5-4 to TRBJ2-1, with TRBD2 matching over 12 bases. This CDR3 comprises 16 residues. CDR1 and CDR2 (germline): SGHNT, YYREEE (reference sequence). Trimming at V came to 4 bases and at J to 6 bases, leaving 8 bases not matched to a gene. CDR3 amino acids: CASSPLAGGTSNEQFF. CDR3 coding DNA: TGTGCCAGCAGCCCCCTAGCGGGAGGGACCTCCAATGAGCAGTTCTTC.

The table lists this clonotype with a few counts. This chain uses TRBV6-1 with TRBJ2-7; 7 bases are shared with TRBD2. The CDR3 covers 16 residues. CDR1 and CDR2 from the germline V gene are MNHNS and SASEGT. The ends lost 0 bases at V and 3 bases at J; junction bases unmatched: 8. CDR3 nucleotide sequence: TGTGCCAGCAGTGAAGCGCTTCGGGACTACCTCTACGAGCAGTACTTC. This translates into CASSEALRDYLYEQYF.